The subject of this entry is one T cell receptor (beta chain). The antigen is undetermined. The data were taken from a study of T cell repertoires in cytomegalovirus infection. Study context: Indicated by public TCR beta signatures were CMV infection and matching HLA type.

Each CDR3 protein is one row after TCRdb ran MiXCR on the reads. The sample has 300,000 or so distinct CDR3 sequences, approximately 25% seen once; the top ten hold about 14%. General study points: The response measured ex vivo was dominated by TCR beta clonotypes (HLA-C-restricted and CMV-specific).

The germline V and J ends were trimmed by 5 bases and 3 bases, with 7 bases remaining between them. The CDR3 has 13 amino acids. Germline assignment: CDR1 KGHDR and CDR2 SFDVKD. Sequencing was performed on cultured PBMCs, taken from culture after CMV antigen stimulation. The chain carries TRBV24-1 and TRBJ1-5; D is unclear. The receptor comes from a human donor in good health (CMV status not recorded). Some clones in this sample may be carry-over from other donors' samples. The CDR3 here is CATSASLNQPQHF. The CDR3 region has the DNA TGTGCCACCAGTGCCAGCCTCAATCAGCCCCAGCATTTT.